This T cell receptor beta chain was documented in a study of blood T cell repertoires in COVID-19. In the study overall: Sites across the United States, Italy and Spain contributed samples from acute and convalescent COVID-19. The analysed material was cDNA or gDNA that came from T cells, B-cell-depleted T cells, or PBMCs.

Original analysis: Amplification of reference gene primers was used by the study to estimate nucleated cell counts. The repertoire was sequenced with immunoSEQ multiplex PCR; TCRdb's copy has only in-frame clones and lacks some. V and J calls and clone size come straight from that table; D and trimming were deduced from the DNA. The sample has approximately 140,000 clones; 65% to 80% are singletons. The germline V gene has CDR1 DFQATT and CDR2 SNEGSKA (reference sequence). Trimming removed 7 bases from V and 8 bases from J, with 12 bases in between. CDR3 size: 11 residues. This receptor was obtained from a man aged 80 or over with acute or convalescent COVID-19. Sequencing input: peripheral blood. The rearrangement uses TRBV20-1 and TRBJ2-4; a possible D gene is TRBD2 (6 bases). As DNA, the CDR3 is TGCAGTGGGAGGGAAAGGTACATTCAGTACTTC. Protein sequence: CSGRERYIQYF.